The 24 T cell receptor beta chains below were found in one sample sequenced in a study of identifying expanded T cells in peripheral blood. Data came from immunoSEQ multiplex PCR; TCRdb stores just in-frame clones and leaves some out. The sample has tens of thousands of clones; about 90% are singletons. Sequencing used blood. These receptors originate from a person between 18 and 70 years old in good health.

The V and J genes are TRBV19 and TRBJ1-2, with a tentative D call TRBD1 (5 bases). The CDR3 has 14 amino acids. Germline V CDR1 and CDR2: LNHDA, SQIVND (reference sequence). V gave up 2 bases and J gave up 2 bases, with 9 bases separating them. The CDR3 region has the DNA TGTGCCAGTAGTATACGGGCAGGGAACTATGGCTACACCTTC. Translating it yields CASSIRAGNYGYTF.

The V call is TRBV7-2, the J call TRBJ2-7, with 9 bases that match TRBD1. The CDR3 covers 13 residues. CDR1 and CDR2 (germline): SGHTA, FQGNSA. Trimming at V came to 5 bases and at J to 4 bases, leaving 3 bases not matched to a gene. CDR3 residues: CASSRGQGYEQYF. DNA of the CDR3: TGTGCCAGCAGCCGAGGACAGGGGTACGAGCAGTACTTC.

V gene TRBV4-1 combines with J gene TRBJ2-1; D is unresolved. V dropped 1 base and J dropped 9 bases, with 7 bases sitting between them. The CDR3 is 12 amino acids. Germline-derived CDR1 and CDR2 are MGHRA and YSYEKL. The DNA for the CDR3 is TGCGCCAGCAGCCAAGCCCCCAGTGAGCAGTTCTTC. Protein product: CASSQAPSEQFF.

CDR3 region: CASSPGGTGELFF. DNA for the CDR3: TGCGCCAGCAGCCCAGGGGGCACCGGGGAGCTGTTTTTT. The chain uses TRBV10-1 and TRBJ2-2; 7 bases fit TRBD1. The CDR3 length is 13 residues. Germline V lookup: CDR1 WNHNN, CDR2 SYGVQD (reference sequence). V lost 6 bases and J lost 4; bases outside the gene matches: 2.

In its sample, this clone was seen once. The V call is TRBV9, the J call TRBJ1-3; TRBD1 matches 8 bases. V was pared by 0 bases and J by 7 bases, with 3 bases of the junction left unmatched. Germline-derived CDR1 and CDR2 are SGDLS and YYNGEE. The CDR3 contains 14 residues. This CDR3 is CASSVEGDRNTIYF. CDR3 nucleotide sequence: TGTGCCAGCAGCGTAGAAGGGGACAGGAACACCATATATTTT.

V and J are TRBV21-1 and TRBJ2-1. TRBV21-1 is shown as a pseudogene. CDR3 length equals 9 residues. CDR3 sequence: CASRSKEFF. Written as DNA, the CDR3 is TGTGCCAGCAGATCCAAGGAGTTCTTC.

The table lists this clone with a count of one. The CDR3 sequence: CASSPDSNSYEQYF. The CDR3 DNA is TGTGCCAGCAGCCCAGACAGCAACTCCTACGAGCAGTACTTC. V and J are TRBV9 and TRBJ2-7, with a weak D call TRBD1 (5 bases). CDR1 is SGDLS, CDR2 YYNGEE, per germline. The CDR3 loop spans 14 amino acids. The V end was cut by 4 bases, the J end by 0 bases, with 11 bases between.

This chain links TRBV5-1 with TRBJ1-1; D remains unclear. The germline V gene has CDR1 SGHRS and CDR2 YFSETQ. CDR3 length equals 14 residues. V gave up 5 bases and J gave up 0 bases, with 11 bases separating them. For the CDR3, the DNA is TGCGCCAGCAGTCCATCCCGGATGAACACTGAAGCTTTCTTT. Translated, it gives CASSPSRMNTEAFF.

The table lists this clone with a count of one. The rearrangement links TRBV6-6 to TRBJ1-2; D uncertain. Germline V gene data show CDR1 as MNHNY and CDR2 as SVGAGI (reference sequence). The V end lost 9 bases, the J end lost 3 bases, and 20 bases lay between the germline ends. CDR3 length: 15 amino acids. For the CDR3, the DNA is TGTGCCAGTCGCCAAGAATGGGTTTCGCACTATGGCTACACCTTC. Its translation is CASRQEWVSHYGYTF.

The chain couples TRBV9 to TRBJ2-6; D tentatively fits TRBD1 or TRBD2 (5 bases each). Germline V CDR1 and CDR2: SGDLS, YYNGEE. This CDR3 spans 16 amino acids. The V end was cut by 0 bases, the J end by 13 bases, with 20 bases between. This CDR3 reads CASSVAQVFPPGVLTF. CDR3 coding DNA: TGTGCCAGCAGCGTAGCACAGGTCTTTCCACCGGGAGTCCTGACTTTC.

This clone was observed a few times. This chain joins TRBV30 and TRBJ1-5, with D maybe TRBD1 (6 bases). Per germline, CDR1 GTSNPN and CDR2 SVGIG (reference sequence). With 2 bases removed from V and 5 bases from J, the gap between germline ends came to 16 bases. This CDR3 is 15 amino acids long. CDR3 sequence (DNA): TGTGCCTGGAGTCCCCCCGGGGGCGGGTATCAGCCCCAGCATTTT. It encodes CAWSPPGGGYQPQHF. The full variable domain, in which reference TRBV30 and TRBJ1-5 provide the parts outside the CDR3, is SQTIHQWPATLVQPVGSPLSLECTVEGTSNPNLYWYRQAAGRGLQLLFYSVGIGQISSEVPQNLSASRPQDRQFILSSKKLLLSDSGFYLCAWSPPGGGYQPQHFGDGTRLSIL.

This rearrangement joins TRBV2 to TRBJ1-5; D gene uncertain. Trimming left V 7 bases short and J 0 bases short, with 7 bases between. Per germline, CDR1 SNHLY and CDR2 FYNNEI. The CDR3 spans 13 residues. In nucleotides, the CDR3 is TGTGCCAGCATGGTTTATAGCAATCAGCCCCAGCATTTT. Protein sequence: CASMVYSNQPQHF.

The genes are TRBV30 and TRBJ1-2; TRBD1 aligns across 8 bases. Trimming removed 8 bases from V and 2 bases from J; junction bases left unmatched: 7. The CDR3 extends over 13 amino acids. Germline V gene lookup returns CDR1 GTSNPN and CDR2 SVGIG (reference sequence). The chain's CDR3 is CATRDRRNYGYTF. The CDR3 nucleotides read TGTGCCACCCGGGACAGGCGGAACTATGGCTACACCTTC.

This chain uses TRBV7-9 with TRBJ2-4, with 9 bases fitting TRBD1. Germline CDR1 is SEHNR and CDR2 is FQNEAQ (reference sequence). Trimming took 2 bases from V and 6 from J; bases not matched to a gene: 11. CDR3 length: 17 amino acids. The CDR3 reads CASSLPPPGQGGNIQYF. The CDR3 DNA sequence: TGTGCCAGCAGCTTACCTCCCCCGGGACAGGGCGGAAACATTCAGTACTTC.

V and J are TRBV4-1 and TRBJ2-7; perhaps TRBD2 as D (7 bases). The germline V and J ends were trimmed by 5 bases and 2 bases, with 16 bases remaining between them. This CDR3 is 15 amino acids long. Looked up from germline, CDR1 is MGHRA and CDR2 is YSYEKL. Written as DNA, the CDR3 is TGCGCCAGCAGCGTCCGTCAGGGGACTACCTACGAGCAGTACTTC. Its protein product is CASSVRQGTTYEQYF.

The gene calls are TRBV28 and TRBJ1-4, with D possibly matching TRBD1 (5 bases). CDR1 and CDR2 from the germline V gene are MDHEN and SYDVKM. CDR3 length equals 13 residues. V was trimmed by 10 bases and J by 6 bases, leaving 15 bases between them. Here the CDR3 DNA reads TGTGCCATCACGGGACGGATGCATGAAAAACTGTTTTTT. Encoded protein: CAITGRMHEKLFF.

A few counts support this clone. V and J are TRBV6-6 and TRBJ2-3; 7 bases align to TRBD1. Germline loops: CDR1 MNHNY, CDR2 SVGAGI (reference sequence). The CDR3 contains 16 residues. V was pared by 6 bases and J by 2 bases, with 11 bases of the junction left unmatched. The chain's CDR3 is CASSNPGTAHTDTQYF. The CDR3 DNA reads TGTGCCAGCAGCAATCCCGGGACAGCCCACACAGATACGCAGTATTTT.

The chain employs TRBV5-1 and TRBJ1-1; 7 bases are shared with TRBD1. The CDR3 totals 16 residues. Germline values: CDR1 SGHRS, CDR2 YFSETQ. The trim removed 0 bases at V and 1 base at J, leaving 6 bases unmatched. CDR3 sequence (DNA): TGCGCCAGCAGCTTGGTGTTAGGGACAGAGAACACTGAAGCTTTCTTT. It specifies CASSLVLGTENTEAFF.

The chain recombines TRBV19 with TRBJ1-2; 8 bases are a match to TRBD1. Germline V gene sequence: CDR1 LNHDA, CDR2 SQIVND (reference sequence). The CDR3 extends over 14 amino acids. The junction had 6 bases not matched to a gene; V was cut back by 7 bases and J by 2 bases. CDR3 region: CASTGQGPNYGYTF. DNA for the CDR3: TGTGCCAGTACCGGACAGGGACCCAACTATGGCTACACCTTC.

The J gene is TRBJ2-5, the V gene TRBV7-3, with D perhaps TRBD1 or TRBD2 (5 bases each). Germline-derived CDR1 and CDR2 are SGHTA and FQGTGA. The CDR3 covers 15 residues. With 2 bases removed from V and 0 bases from J, the gap between germline ends came to 10 bases. The CDR3 nucleotides read TGTGCCAGCAGCTTACTTGGGACGTACCAAGAGACCCAGTACTTC. Protein: CASSLLGTYQETQYF.

The genes are TRBV6-6 and TRBJ2-3, with D unresolved. Germline CDR1 is MNHNY and CDR2 is SVGAGI (reference sequence). The CDR3 runs 13 residues. V shed 8 bases and J shed 1 base, with 10 bases lying between them. Written as DNA, the CDR3 is TGTGCCAGCGAGGAGAGAGGCACAGATACGCAGTATTTT. Amino acids: CASEERGTDTQYF.

CDR3 sequence reads: CASSQSFGQKDYEQYF. The CDR3 DNA reads as TGCGCCAGCAGTCAATCCTTCGGACAGAAAGACTACGAGCAGTACTTC. V is TRBV23-1 and J is TRBJ2-7; a possible D gene is TRBD1 (6 bases). TRBV23-1 qualifies as an ORF whose function is uncertain. V gave up 0 bases and J gave up 3 bases, with 15 bases separating them. The length of the CDR3 is 16 residues.

The chain uses TRBV15 and TRBJ1-2, with 8 bases matching TRBD1. V shed 2 bases and J 2 bases; nucleotides not matched to a gene: 4. The CDR3 totals 15 residues. In germline, CDR1 is LNHNV, CDR2 YYDKDF (reference sequence). CDR3 loop: CATSRSGQVNYGYTF. For the CDR3, the DNA is TGTGCCACCAGCAGATCGGGACAGGTGAACTATGGCTACACCTTC.

A few counts support this clone. The chain has TRBV6-4 and TRBJ2-1; no reliable D call. The CDR3 runs 15 residues. Per germline, CDR1 MRHNA and CDR2 SNTAGT. Trimming removed 0 bases at V and 1 base at J, with 7 bases between. The CDR3 here is CASSDSAESYNEQFF. DNA for the CDR3: TGTGCCAGCAGTGACTCGGCAGAGTCCTACAATGAGCAGTTCTTC.